The rows below give T cell receptor beta chains drawn from one sample of a study of T cell responses to AZD1222 COVID-19 vaccine. Assay: immunoSEQ multiplex PCR; the TCRdb copy retains only in-frame clones and omits some. Of around 160,000 clones listed, more than 70% are singletons. This sample comprised peripheral blood, obtained on day 0 of AZD1222 vaccination. These receptors were taken from an adult in good health. CDR3s include the opening cysteine and the closing phenylalanine or tryptophan. A D gene is named only where the DNA matches it firmly. Clone sizes are given selectively: once, few, many, or a class where the clone is expanded.

clone_size,d_call,j_call,v_call,cdr3_nt,cdr3_aa
few,NA,TRBJ2-3,TRBV24-1,TGTGCCACCAGTGATTACACAGATACGCAGTATTTT,CATSDYTDTQYF
few,TRBD1,TRBJ2-3,TRBV5-1,TGCGCCAGCAGCCGACAGGGTGTTAGCACAGATACGCAGTATTTT,CASSRQGVSTDTQYF
NA,TRBD2,TRBJ2-7,TRBV7-2,TGTGCCAGCAGCGCAACCCCTGGGACTAGAGCGTACGAGCAGTACTTC,CASSATPGTRAYEQYF
NA,TRBD2,TRBJ2-2,TRBV5-1,TGCGCCAGCAGGCAGCGGGGGGAGAACACCGGGGAGCTGTTTTTT,CASRQRGENTGELFF
NA,NA,TRBJ1-1,TRBV5-1,TGCGCCAGCAGCTCCTACCAGCGGGACACTGAAGCTTTCTTT,CASSSYQRDTEAFF
NA,NA,TRBJ1-2,TRBV6-2/TRBV6-3,TGTGCCAGCAGTTACGGGCAGGGGAACTATGGCTACACCTTC,CASSYGQGNYGYTF
NA,TRBD2,TRBJ2-2,TRBV7-3,TGTGCCAGCAGCCCACTAGCGGGGGGCCTGACCGGGAAGCTGTTTTTT,CASSPLAGGLTGKLFF
NA,TRBD1,TRBJ2-3,TRBV2,TGTGCCAGCAAGGGGGACAGGGGGGATACGCAGTATTTT,CASKGDRGDTQYF
once,NA,TRBJ2-7,TRBV4-3,TGCGCCAGCAGCCAAGAGGGTCTTTCATTCTACGAGCAGTACTTC,CASSQEGLSFYEQYF
NA,NA,TRBJ2-3,TRBV4-1,TGCGCCAGCAGCCAAGAGGGGGGGCTAAGGACAGATACGCAGTATTTT,CASSQEGGLRTDTQYF
NA,NA,TRBJ2-7,TRBV7-8,TGTGCCAGCAGCTTAGCGGCCGGGGGTCACTACGAGCAGTACTTC,CASSLAAGGHYEQYF
NA,NA,TRBJ1-1,TRBV11-3,TGTGCCAGCAGCGCCTATATTAACACTGAAGCTTTCTTT,CASSAYINTEAFF
NA,NA,TRBJ2-3,TRBV2,TGTGCCAGCAACAGACAGGGAGGCGGCACAGATACGCAGTATTTT,CASNRQGGGTDTQYF
NA,NA,TRBJ2-7,TRBV7-8,TGTGCCAGCAGCCCCCGATCTTCCCTCCTCTCCTACGAGCAGTACTTC,CASSPRSSLLSYEQYF
few,TRBD1,TRBJ1-5,TRBV28,TGTGCCAGCAGTTTTCAGGGGGCTAGAGATCAGCCCCAGCATTTT,CASSFQGARDQPQHF
NA,NA,TRBJ2-7,TRBV5-6,TGTGCCAGCAGCGGGGTCGGGTTGGTCGAGCAGTACTTC,CASSGVGLVEQYF
NA,TRBD1,TRBJ1-4,TRBV10-3,TGTGCCATCAGTGAGCCGGGGACAGGGGAAAAACTGTTTTTT,CAISEPGTGEKLFF
once,NA,TRBJ1-1,TRBV28,TGTGCCAGCAGTGTCACGGGCGGTAGAGCTTTCTTT,CASSVTGGRAFF
NA,TRBD2,TRBJ2-3,TRBV10-3,TGTGCCATCAGTGAGTCGAAGGCCGGGGGGACCACAGATACGCAGTATTTT,CAISESKAGGTTDTQYF
NA,NA,TRBJ2-1,TRBV19,TGTGCCAGTAGTATGGGCAGGGGAAGCTCCTACAATGAGCAGTTCTTC,CASSMGRGSSYNEQFF
NA,NA,TRBJ2-2,TRBV6-5,TGTGCCAGCAGTTACTCTAGGGGGGCTGGAACCGGGGAGCTGTTTTTT,CASSYSRGAGTGELFF
NA,TRBD2,TRBJ2-2,TRBV4-2,TGTGCCAGCAGCCCTGCTAGCGGGGAATCGAACACCGGGGAGCTGTTTTTT,CASSPASGESNTGELFF
NA,NA,TRBJ1-1,TRBV24-1,TGTGCCACCCGCCCTGATGCCGGAGGTGAAGCTTTCTTT,CATRPDAGGEAFF
once,TRBD2,TRBJ2-2,TRBV6-5,TGTGCCAGCAGTTCGTCTGGGAGGGGTAACACCGGGGAGCTGTTTTTT,CASSSSGRGNTGELFF
NA,NA,TRBJ1-3,TRBV18,TGTGCCAGCTCACCTTCTGCAGGGGCGGCTGGAAACACCATATATTTT,CASSPSAGAAGNTIYF
NA,NA,TRBJ2-3,TRBV7-8,TGTGCCAGCAGCTCCCGGGGGGCCCTCACAGATACGCAGTATTTT,CASSSRGALTDTQYF
NA,NA,TRBJ1-1,TRBV28,TGTGCCAGCAGCTACCATGAAGCTTTCTTT,CASSYHEAFF
NA,NA,TRBJ2-7,TRBV14,TGTGCCAGCAGCCAGGCGTCTTACGAGCAGTACTTC,CASSQASYEQYF
NA,NA,TRBJ1-2,TRBV27,TGTGCCAGCAGCAAATATGAGGCGAGCGACTACTATGGCTACACCTTC,CASSKYEASDYYGYTF
NA,TRBD1,TRBJ1-5,TRBV6-2/TRBV6-3,TGTGCCAGCAGCTTCCGGGACAGGCAGCATTTT,CASSFRDRQHF
once,TRBD1,TRBJ2-4,TRBV10-1,TGCGCCAGCAGTGTTGAACAGGGGCCGGTAAACATTCAGTACTTC,CASSVEQGPVNIQYF
NA,NA,TRBJ2-7,TRBV19,TGTGCCAGTAGTATCCGGGACACCGGCTACGAGCAGTACTTC,CASSIRDTGYEQYF
NA,NA,TRBJ1-1,TRBV12-3/TRBV12-4,TGTGCCAGCAGTTTACGGGAGAACACTGAAGCTTTCTTT,CASSLRENTEAFF
few,NA,TRBJ1-1,TRBV10-3,TGTGCCATCAGTGTGGAAGGGGCCCTCCTTTCGAACACTGAAGCTTTCTTT,CAISVEGALLSNTEAFF
NA,TRBD1,TRBJ2-7,TRBV15,TGTGCCACCAGCAAAGACAGGGGGACGGGCTACGAGCAGTACTTC,CATSKDRGTGYEQYF
NA,TRBD2,TRBJ2-1,TRBV2,TGTGCCAGTGCGGGGGAACAACACAATGAGCAGTTCTTC,CASAGEQHNEQFF
NA,NA,TRBJ2-1,TRBV7-9,TGTGCCAGCAGCTTGGGTGAGCAGTTCTTC,CASSLGEQFF
NA,NA,TRBJ1-3,TRBV9,TGTGCCAGCAGTGCAACAGGTGGTGGAAACACCATATATTTT,CASSATGGGNTIYF
NA,TRBD1,TRBJ1-1,TRBV19,TGTGCCAGTATCACAGGGGGGGCCACTGAAGCTTTCTTT,CASITGGATEAFF
NA,TRBD1,TRBJ1-2,TRBV19,TGTGCCAGTAGTATAGAAGGGGACAGGGGATTCTATGGCTACACCTTC,CASSIEGDRGFYGYTF
NA,NA,TRBJ1-3,TRBV6-5,TGTGCCAGCAGGGCGCGTTTTTCTGGAAACACCATATATTTT,CASRARFSGNTIYF
NA,TRBD1,TRBJ1-2,TRBV5-5,TGTGCCAGCAGCTTGGCCCGGGACAGGGGCGCTGGCTACACCTTC,CASSLARDRGAGYTF
NA,NA,TRBJ2-7,TRBV11-2,TGTGCCAGCAGCTTAGATGGACGGCAGAGCGAGCAGTACTTC,CASSLDGRQSEQYF
NA,NA,TRBJ2-3,TRBV5-1,TGCGCCAGCAGCTTGGCCGAGACTAGTCCAGATACGCAGTATTTT,CASSLAETSPDTQYF
NA,TRBD1,TRBJ1-4,TRBV7-7,TGTGCTAGCAGAAAAAGGGGGCTCGATGAAAAACTGTTTTTT,CASRKRGLDEKLFF
NA,TRBD1,TRBJ1-6,TRBV19,TGTGCCAGTAGTTCCCAGGGGGGCTCCTATAATTCACCCCTCCACTTT,CASSSQGGSYNSPLHF
once,NA,TRBJ1-2,TRBV10-3,TGTGCCATCAGCCCAAACTATGGCTACACCTTC,CAISPNYGYTF
NA,TRBD2,TRBJ2-2,TRBV7-2,TGTGCCAGCAGTCCTAGCGGGGGCTACACCGGGGAGCTGTTTTTT,CASSPSGGYTGELFF
NA,NA,TRBJ2-1,TRBV14,TGTGCCAGCAGCCAATTTTCCAATGAGCAGTTCTTC,CASSQFSNEQFF
NA,NA,TRBJ1-1,TRBV14,TGTGCCAGCAGCTCGGGACTAAACACTGAAGCTTTCTTT,CASSSGLNTEAFF